Each of the 24 T cell receptor beta chains below was sequenced from the same sample in a study of blood T cells in healthy people across ages. Alongside a J-beta primer mix, a sample-barcoded 5' primer served in a second PCR lasting roughly 6 to 12 cycles. TCRdb ran MiXCR on the 5' RACE reads and lists one entry per CDR3 protein. Of some 730,000 distinct CDR3 sequences in the sample, 20% to 25% are singletons; the top ten hold about 20%. Sequenced: blood. The receptors come from a man between 65 and 79 years old in good health.

The chain recombines TRBV20-1 with TRBJ2-3, with TRBD1 matching over 8 bases. V lost 5 bases to trimming and J lost 1 base; unmatched junction nucleotides: 5. This CDR3 has 14 residues. CDR1 DFQATT and CDR2 SNEGSKA come from the germline V gene (reference sequence). The CDR3 DNA is TGCAGTGCTCGGCGCAGGGGGCGCACAGATACGCAGTATTTT. This codes for CSARRRGRTDTQYF.

This clonotype has a handful of counts. This sequence joins TRBV20-1 and TRBJ2-3; the D is unclear. This CDR3 has 14 amino acids. Germline CDR1 is DFQATT and CDR2 is SNEGSKA (reference sequence). Trimming left V 0 bases short and J 5 bases short, with 12 bases between. The CDR3 here is CSARDLLPGDTQYF. In DNA, the CDR3 is TGCAGTGCTAGAGACCTCCTCCCCGGAGATACGCAGTATTTT.

At least ten counts were recorded for this clonotype. The CDR3 here is CASSPPRSGRVTGELFF. The CDR3 nucleotides are TGTGCCAGCAGTCCCCCTAGGAGCGGGAGGGTCACCGGGGAGCTGTTTTTT. The rearrangement joins TRBV12-3 or TRBV12-4 to TRBJ2-2; 10 bases are shared with TRBD2. J gave up 4 bases and V 5 bases, and 10 bases lay outside the gene matches. This CDR3 is 17 amino acids long.

The V and J genes are TRBV28 and TRBJ2-5; 7 bases match TRBD2. The end of the DNA fits TRBJ2-7 better, so the J call may be wrong. The CDR3 has 15 amino acids. Looked up from germline, CDR1 is MDHEN and CDR2 is SYDVKM. As DNA, the CDR3 is TGTGCCAGCAGTTTGGGTGGCGGGGGAAGGTACGAGCAGTACTTC. It translates to CASSLGGGGRYEQYF.

The rearrangement joins TRBV2 to TRBJ2-1; D tentatively reads TRBD1 or TRBD2 (6 bases each). V lost 5 bases to trimming and J lost 9 bases, with 11 bases between them. Germline V gene lookup returns CDR1 SNHLY and CDR2 FYNNEI. The CDR3 covers 12 residues. The CDR3 bases are TGTGCCAGCAGTTGGGGGCGGGGTGAGCAGTTCTTC. Its translation: CASSWGRGEQFF.

The rearrangement links TRBV27 to TRBJ2-3; 8 nucleotides agree with TRBD2. The CDR3 has 15 residues. J gave up 1 base and V 3 bases, and 3 bases lay outside the gene matches. Germline V gives CDR1 MNHEY, CDR2 SMNVEV (reference sequence). CDR3 loop: CASSFPGLGTDTQYF. The CDR3 DNA reads TGTGCCAGCAGTTTCCCGGGACTAGGCACAGATACGCAGTATTTT.

This clonotype has more than one count but fewer than ten. The genes are TRBV27 and TRBJ1-4; the D is unclear. CDR1 is MNHEY, CDR2 SMNVEV, per germline (reference sequence). V was trimmed by 7 bases and J by 5 bases, leaving 5 bases between them. The CDR3 runs to 11 residues. CDR3 protein: CASISNEKLFF. The CDR3 DNA sequence: TGTGCCAGCATTTCCAATGAAAAACTGTTTTTT.

The chain links TRBV11-2 to TRBJ2-3; D may be TRBD2 (6 bases). Germline V gene sequence: CDR1 SGHAT, CDR2 FQNNGV. Deletions cut 2 bases from V and 4 bases from J, with 16 bases between. The CDR3 spans 16 residues. CDR3 protein: CASSLMGVGGADTQYF. Here the CDR3 DNA reads TGTGCCAGCAGCTTAATGGGAGTCGGAGGGGCAGATACGCAGTATTTT.

This clonotype came up a few times. For the CDR3, the DNA is TGTGCCAGCAGCCCTAACGGGGTTCTTCACTTGGCGGATGAAAAACTGTTTTTT. This gives the protein CASSPNGVLHLADEKLFF. The V and J genes are TRBV7-9 and TRBJ1-4; the D is unclear. V was pared by 5 bases and J by 6 bases, with 25 bases between. Germline values: CDR1 SEHNR, CDR2 FQNEAQ (reference sequence). The CDR3 covers 18 residues.

This clonotype was seen a handful of times. CDR3 amino acids: CASISTENGYEQYF. In DNA, the CDR3 is TGTGCCAGCATCAGCACAGAAAACGGCTACGAGCAGTACTTC. The chain recombines TRBV2 with TRBJ2-7; D call uncertain. Germline CDR1 reads SNHLY; CDR2 reads FYNNEI. The germline V and J ends were trimmed by 7 bases and 3 bases, with 16 bases remaining between them. This CDR3 contains 14 residues.

This clonotype was detected ten times or more. The V gene is TRBV12-3 or TRBV12-4, the J gene TRBJ2-3; D is unclear. The CDR3 has 12 residues. V dropped 7 bases and J dropped 2 bases, with 7 bases sitting between them. CDR3 coding DNA: TGTGCCAGCACCTCAGACACAGATACGCAGTATTTT. Translation gives CASTSDTDTQYF.

The chain combines TRBV2 with TRBJ1-1, with no clear D. Germline-derived CDR1 and CDR2 are SNHLY and FYNNEI. The CDR3 sequence is 13 residues long. V was shortened by 2 bases and J by 4 bases, with 8 bases between the two germline ends. In DNA form, the CDR3 reads TGTGCCAGCAGTGAAAGGCTTCTCACTGAAGCTTTCTTT. This translates into CASSERLLTEAFF.

The genes are TRBV11-2 and TRBJ2-3, with TRBD2 matching 9 bases. The CDR3 totals 16 residues. V shed 2 bases and J 8 bases; nucleotides not matched to a gene: 11. Germline loops: CDR1 SGHAT, CDR2 FQNNGV. CDR3 coding DNA: TGTGCCAGCAGCTTACGGAGCGGGGGGTCGGCGGGTACGCAGTATTTT. This codes for CASSLRSGGSAGTQYF.

V gene TRBV20-1 combines with J gene TRBJ2-3; D is ambiguous. The CDR3 has 16 amino acids. V gave up 3 bases and J gave up 9 bases, with 25 bases separating them. Per the germline V gene, CDR1 is DFQATT and CDR2 is SNEGSKA (reference sequence). CDR3 loop: CSASPPILGKKWTQYF. The CDR3 region has the DNA TGCAGTGCTAGTCCCCCAATACTCGGAAAAAAGTGGACGCAGTATTTT.

This chain uses TRBV6-1 with TRBJ1-5, with D maybe TRBD1 (6 bases). Germline V gene lookup returns CDR1 MNHNS and CDR2 SASEGT. Trimming removed 4 bases from V and 3 bases from J, with 7 bases in between. The CDR3 is 13 residues long. The CDR3 is CASSGGANQPQHF. CDR3 nucleotide sequence: TGTGCCAGCAGTGGGGGGGCCAATCAGCCCCAGCATTTT.

This chain's CDR3 is CASGIAGPYNEQFF. For the CDR3, the DNA is TGTGCCAGCGGAATAGCGGGGCCTTACAATGAGCAGTTCTTC. The rearrangement links TRBV7-8 to TRBJ2-1; 8 bases are shared with TRBD2. Germline V gene sequence: CDR1 SGHVS, CDR2 FQNEAQ. The CDR3 has 14 residues. V lost 8 bases to trimming and J lost 4 bases; unmatched junction nucleotides: 7.

The CDR3 is CARKQGSGANVLTF. DNA of the CDR3: TGTGCCAGAAAACAGGGATCTGGGGCCAACGTCCTGACTTTC. J is TRBJ2-6 and V is TRBV2, with D tentatively TRBD1 (6 bases). This CDR3 spans 14 amino acids. V lost 9 bases, J lost 1 base, and 10 bases lay in between. Germline lookup yields CDR1 SNHLY and CDR2 FYNNEI.

The J gene is TRBJ1-2, the V gene TRBV2; a possible D gene is TRBD1 (5 bases). This CDR3 contains 14 residues. The ends were cut back, 0 bases at V and 8 bases at J, with 13 bases in the middle. The V gene's germline CDR1 is SNHLY and CDR2 FYNNEI. CDR3 nucleotides: TGTGCCAGCAGTGAAGCGCTTGCAGGGCGAGGCTACACCTTC. Translation gives CASSEALAGRGYTF.

This clonotype was counted between two and nine times. V and J are TRBV14 and TRBJ2-1, with 12 bases identical to TRBD2. The CDR3 extends over 17 amino acids. CDR1 and CDR2 from the germline V gene are SGHDN and FVKESK. V shed 5 bases, J shed 6 bases, and the junction held 11 bases outside the gene matches. This CDR3 reads CASSYKLLAGGLNEQFF. The DNA of the CDR3 is TGTGCCAGCAGCTACAAACTACTAGCGGGGGGACTCAATGAGCAGTTCTTC.

This clonotype was seen a handful of times. V usage is TRBV10-3 and J usage is TRBJ1-3; 7 positions match TRBD1. Germline CDR1 ENHRY, CDR2 SYGVKD. Losses at the gene ends were 5 bases for V and 0 bases for J; bases not matched to a gene: 4. This CDR3 contains 15 residues. The CDR3 sequence: CAISRTGASGNTIYF. In nucleotides, the CDR3 is TGTGCCATCAGTCGGACAGGAGCCTCTGGAAACACCATATATTTT.

The chain uses TRBV6-1 and TRBJ2-5, with 9 nucleotides matching TRBD2. The trim removed 3 bases at V and 2 bases at J, leaving 4 bases unmatched. The CDR3 is 15 amino acids. Germline V gene data show CDR1 as MNHNS and CDR2 as SASEGT. The CDR3 DNA reads TGTGCCAGCAGTGACCTCCTAGCGGGACAAGAGACCCAGTACTTC. The encoded protein is CASSDLLAGQETQYF.

This clonotype was picked up a small number of times. The V gene is TRBV7-2, the J gene TRBJ1-2; no definite D call. V lost 0 bases, J lost 5 bases, and 4 bases lay in between. From germline, CDR1 is SGHTA and CDR2 FQGNSA. The CDR3 length is 12 residues. The CDR3 nucleotides read TGTGCCAGCAGCTTAGCTCTTTATGGCTACACCTTC. Translation gives CASSLALYGYTF. The full variable domain, in which reference TRBV7-2 and TRBJ1-2 provide the parts outside the CDR3, is GAGVSQSPSNKVTEKGKDVELRCDPISGHTALYWYRQSLGQGLEFLIYFQGNSAPDKSGLPSDRFSAERTGGSVSTLTIQRTQQEDSAVYLCASSLALYGYTFGSGTRLTVV.

The chain carries TRBV7-2 and TRBJ2-1; no clear D. CDR1 and CDR2 (germline): SGHTA, FQGNSA. CDR3 length: 15 residues. V gave up 2 bases and J gave up 8 bases, with 16 bases separating them. The CDR3 reads CASSLSSDDWDEQFF. CDR3 nucleotide sequence: TGTGCCAGCAGCTTAAGTTCCGACGATTGGGATGAGCAGTTCTTC.

This clonotype was found a few times. The V and J genes are TRBV5-1 and TRBJ2-7, with TRBD2 matching over 8 bases. Trimming removed 2 bases from V and 4 bases from J; junction bases left unmatched: 8. This CDR3 is 15 amino acids long. From germline, CDR1 is SGHRS and CDR2 YFSETQ. CDR3 in DNA: TGCGCCAGCAGCTTAATCCCCGGGACTAGTTACGAGCAGTACTTC. Encoded protein: CASSLIPGTSYEQYF.